These 6 T cell receptor beta chains share one sample of origin, sequenced in a study of cytomegalovirus exposure and HLA in healthy donors. With 60 Vbeta and 13 Jbeta primers, the PCR was carried out. The repertoire was sequenced with immunoSEQ multiplex PCR; TCRdb's copy has only in-frame clones and lacks some. The sample includes 190,000 or so clones, 82% of them seen just once. Input material: PBMCs. These receptors all come from a boy aged 2 to 10 in good health and CMV-seronegative.

The chain is built from TRBV6-5 and TRBJ2-2; D uncertain. With 5 bases removed from V and 6 bases from J, the gap between germline ends came to 10 bases. The CDR3 totals 13 residues. Germline assignment: CDR1 MNHEY and CDR2 SVGAGI. The DNA for the CDR3 is TGTGCCAGCAGTAAAAGAGGTCCCGGGGAGCTGTTTTTT. Amino acid sequence: CASSKRGPGELFF.

The CDR3 region is CASSLEGLAGGLYNEQFF. As DNA, the CDR3 is TGTGCCAGCAGCTTGGAGGGACTAGCGGGGGGTCTCTACAATGAGCAGTTCTTC. The chain is built from TRBV5-6 and TRBJ2-1; 15 positions agree with TRBD2. Germline assignment: CDR1 SGHDT and CDR2 YYEEEE. Losses at the gene ends were 0 bases for V and 3 bases for J; bases not matched to a gene: 4. The CDR3 is 18 amino acids. Variable domain in full (rest from reference TRBV5-6 and TRBJ2-1): DAGVTQSPTHLIKTRGQQVTLRCSPKSGHDTVSWYQQALGQGPQFIFQYYEEEERQRGNFPDRFSGHQFPNYSSELNVNALLLGDSALYLCASSLEGLAGGLYNEQFFGPGTRLTVL.

The chain joins TRBV11-2 to TRBJ2-1; D is possibly TRBD2 (7 bases). V was trimmed by 6 bases and J by 3 bases, leaving 15 bases between them. The CDR3 sequence is 15 residues long. CDR1 and CDR2 from the germline V gene are SGHAT and FQNNGV. The CDR3 DNA sequence: TGTGCCAGCAGAGTAAGGGGGGGTCTCTACAATGAGCAGTTCTTC. It yields the protein CASRVRGGLYNEQFF.

The V call is TRBV4-1, the J call TRBJ2-6; D possibly corresponds to TRBD1 (6 bases). V gave up 5 bases and J gave up 0 bases, with 14 bases separating them. The CDR3 sequence is 17 residues long. Looked up from germline, CDR1 is MGHRA and CDR2 is YSYEKL. This CDR3 is CASSTLQGRSGANVLTF. CDR3 DNA sequence: TGCGCCAGCAGCACCTTACAGGGACGCTCTGGGGCCAACGTCCTGACTTTC.

This clone has only a few counts. The gene calls are TRBV4-2 and TRBJ2-7, with TRBD2 identical over 13 bases. Germline assignment: CDR1 LGHNA and CDR2 YNFKEQ. The CDR3 has 17 amino acids. J lost 3 bases, V lost 0 bases, and 5 bases had no gene match. In DNA form, the CDR3 reads TGTGCCAGCAGCCAAGATGGACTAGCGGGGGCCTTCTACGAGCAGTACTTC. Translating gives CASSQDGLAGAFYEQYF.

The rearrangement joins TRBV7-9 to TRBJ1-3; TRBD1 matches at 7 bases. The CDR3 has 16 residues. Germline V lookup: CDR1 SEHNR, CDR2 FQNEAQ (reference sequence). The ends lost 5 bases at V and 4 bases at J; junction bases unmatched: 11. The CDR3 here is CASSPRQGQSGNTIYF. The CDR3 region has the DNA TGTGCCAGCAGCCCCAGACAGGGCCAGTCAGGAAACACCATATATTTT.